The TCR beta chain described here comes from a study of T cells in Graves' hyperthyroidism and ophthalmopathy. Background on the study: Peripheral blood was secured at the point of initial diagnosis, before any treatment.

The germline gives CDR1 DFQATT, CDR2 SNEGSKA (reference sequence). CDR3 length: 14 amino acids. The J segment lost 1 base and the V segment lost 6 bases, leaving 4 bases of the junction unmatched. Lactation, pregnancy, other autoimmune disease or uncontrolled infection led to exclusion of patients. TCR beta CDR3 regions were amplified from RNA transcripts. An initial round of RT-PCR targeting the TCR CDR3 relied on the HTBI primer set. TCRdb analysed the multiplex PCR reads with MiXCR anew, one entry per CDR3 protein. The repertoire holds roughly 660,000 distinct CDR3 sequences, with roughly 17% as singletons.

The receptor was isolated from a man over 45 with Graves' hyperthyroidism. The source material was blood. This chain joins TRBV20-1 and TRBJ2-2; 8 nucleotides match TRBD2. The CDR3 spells CSAASGGNTGELFF. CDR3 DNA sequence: TGCAGTGCGGCCAGCGGGGGGAACACCGGGGAGCTGTTTTTT.